The 12 T cell receptor beta chains in this list originate from one sample, sequenced in a study of blood T cell repertoires in COVID-19. Sequencing was performed with immunoSEQ multiplex PCR; in TCRdb, only in-frame clones are kept and a portion is missing. The sample has some 190,000 clones; about 80% are singletons. Sequencing was performed on peripheral blood. The receptor source for this set is a man aged 55 to 70 with acute or convalescent COVID-19.

This clone appeared once. The chain employs TRBV3-1 (or the pseudogene TRBV3-2) and TRBJ1-2; the match to TRBD1 covers 10 bases. Losses at the gene ends were 5 bases for V and 4 bases for J; bases not matched to a gene: 4. The CDR3 runs to 14 residues. Germline CDR1 is LGHDT and CDR2 is YNNKEL (reference sequence). The CDR3 bases are TGTGCCAGCAGCGAGACAGGGGGCGGCTATGGCTACACCTTC. Its protein is CASSETGGGYGYTF.

The chain has TRBV4-3 and TRBJ1-2; possibly TRBD1 for D (6 bases). This CDR3 is built from 15 residues. The V end was cut by 1 base, the J end by 8 bases, with 17 bases between. Germline V CDR1 and CDR2: LGHNA, YSLEER. The CDR3 is CASSQGVTGKRGYTF. CDR3 nucleotides: TGCGCCAGCAGCCAAGGAGTTACAGGGAAACGGGGCTACACCTTC.

The CDR3 here is CASSQAGGPYGYTF. The CDR3, as DNA: TGTGCCAGCAGCCAAGCCGGGGGGCCCTATGGCTACACCTTC. The genes are TRBV3-1 (or the pseudogene TRBV3-2) and TRBJ1-2, with D tentatively TRBD1 (6 bases). Between the trimmed V and J ends, which lost 1 base and 4 bases, there was a span of 10 bases. The germline gives CDR1 LGHDT, CDR2 YNNKEL (reference sequence). This CDR3 comprises 14 residues.

This sequence joins TRBV30 and TRBJ1-4; D is possibly TRBD1 (6 bases). Germline V gene data show CDR1 as GTSNPN and CDR2 as SVGIG (reference sequence). The CDR3 consists of 16 residues. The V and J ends lost 1 base and 8 bases respectively, with 20 bases between them. CDR3 in DNA: TGTGCCTGGAGTGGCCATCACAGGGATAGGGGGGAAAAACTGTTTTTT. This encodes CAWSGHHRDRGEKLFF.

V usage is TRBV30 and J usage is TRBJ2-3; D remains unclear. Trimming pared 3 bases from V and 3 bases from J, leaving 4 bases between. CDR3 size: 11 residues. CDR1 is GTSNPN, CDR2 SVGIG, per germline (reference sequence). The CDR3, as DNA: TGTGCCTGGAGCAAAACAGATACGCAGTATTTT. Translated: CAWSKTDTQYF.

This chain joins TRBV10-3 and TRBJ2-2; TRBD2 agrees at 9 bases. The CDR3 is 15 amino acids. Germline-derived CDR1 and CDR2 are ENHRY and SYGVKD. V lost 6 bases to trimming and J lost 2 bases; unmatched junction nucleotides: 4. CDR3: CAISTGTSNTGELFF. As DNA, the CDR3 is TGTGCCATCAGCACCGGGACTAGCAACACCGGGGAGCTGTTTTTT.

The chain joins TRBV5-4 to TRBJ1-2, with D hard to call. The germline V gene encodes CDR1 SGHNT and CDR2 YYREEE (reference sequence). The V gene lost 4 bases and the J gene lost 0 bases, with 4 bases spanning the gap. The CDR3 runs 12 residues. The CDR3 region has the DNA TGTGCCAGCAGCGGAGCTAACTATGGCTACACCTTC. Amino acid sequence: CASSGANYGYTF.

There are a few counts of this clone. The genes are TRBV2 and TRBJ1-5; D remains unclear. The germline V and J ends were trimmed by 4 bases and 7 bases, with 11 bases remaining between them. CDR3 length equals 13 residues. Germline V gene sequence: CDR1 SNHLY, CDR2 FYNNEI. In DNA form, the CDR3 reads TGTGCCAGCAGTGGAGTTGGCGGGCAGCCCCAGCATTTT. Protein: CASSGVGGQPQHF.

V gene TRBV29-1 combines with J gene TRBJ2-1; possibly TRBD2 for D (5 bases). This CDR3 has 13 residues. V lost 3 bases and J 0 bases, leaving 6 bases between the germline ends. Germline assignment: CDR1 SQVTM and CDR2 ANQGSEA. CDR3 DNA: TGCAGCGTTGAGGGGAGCTCCTACAATGAGCAGTTCTTC. It yields the protein CSVEGSSYNEQFF.

This clone was observed many times. The chain employs TRBV19 and TRBJ2-2, with TRBD2 identical over 9 bases. CDR3 length: 15 residues. The germline V gene has CDR1 LNHDA and CDR2 SQIVND (reference sequence). V lost 7 bases to trimming and J lost 4 bases; unmatched junction nucleotides: 7. The CDR3 is CASIAGGTGTGELFF. The CDR3 DNA sequence: TGTGCCAGTATTGCGGGAGGGACGGGCACCGGGGAGCTGTTTTTT.

This clone was recorded a few times. The rearrangement joins TRBV5-4 to TRBJ2-6; D call uncertain. V was cut by 4 bases and J by 0 bases, with 11 bases left in between. Looked up from germline, CDR1 is SGHNT and CDR2 is YYREEE (reference sequence). CDR3 length: 16 amino acids. The CDR3 region is CASSPPLGSGANVLTF. The CDR3 coding sequence is TGTGCCAGCAGCCCCCCTCTAGGCTCTGGGGCCAACGTCCTGACTTTC.

The V gene is TRBV6-2 or TRBV6-3, the J gene TRBJ1-5; perhaps TRBD1 as D (6 bases). The CDR3 is 15 amino acids. CDR1 is MNHEY, CDR2 SVGEGT, per germline. The ends were cut back, 6 bases at V and 0 bases at J, with 12 bases in the middle. The CDR3: CASSRTDDSNQPQHF. DNA for the CDR3: TGTGCCAGCAGCCGGACAGATGATAGCAATCAGCCCCAGCATTTT.